The 7 T cell receptor beta chains below come from one sample, sequenced in a study of T-cell memory formation after mild COVID-19. TCRdb re-analysed the 5' RACE reads in MiXCR, keeping a single row per CDR3 protein. The sample carries hundreds of thousands of distinct CDR3 sequences, roughly a quarter recorded once. Sequenced material: PBMCs or a T cell subset sorted from them (not recorded which). These TCRs come from an adult woman who had mild COVID-19 (a few samples of this study predate the infection). Cell type and time point are not known.

This clonotype was counted ten times or more. The chain has TRBV6-5 and TRBJ1-1; unclear D gene. The CDR3 extends over 14 amino acids. Trimming left V 4 bases short and J 0 bases short, with 9 bases between. The germline gives CDR1 MNHEY, CDR2 SVGAGI. As DNA, the CDR3 is TGTGCCAGCAGTTCGGATGGTGTGAACACTGAAGCTTTCTTT. It yields the protein CASSSDGVNTEAFF.

This clonotype was seen a few times. The chain uses TRBV6-6 and TRBJ2-7; maybe TRBD1 (5 bases). Per germline, CDR1 MNHNY and CDR2 SVGAGI (reference sequence). The length of the CDR3 is 13 residues. The V gene lost 6 bases and the J gene lost 2 bases, with 11 bases spanning the gap. The CDR3 region has the DNA TGTGCCAGCAGGCCAGGGTATCCCTACGAGCAGTACTTC. Its translation: CASRPGYPYEQYF.

This chain connects TRBV12-3 or TRBV12-4 to TRBJ1-4; unclear D gene. Trimming removed 0 bases from V and 10 bases from J, with 9 bases in between. The CDR3 is 13 residues long. Here the CDR3 DNA reads TGTGCCAGCAGTTTAGCGAAAGTTGCAAAACTGTTTTTT. Translation: CASSLAKVAKLFF.

This clonotype is a singleton in its sample. This chain uses TRBV7-2 with TRBJ1-4; 9 positions match TRBD1. The CDR3 runs 15 residues. V trimming: 2 bases; J trimming: 3 bases; junction bases outside the gene matches: 1. The germline V gene has CDR1 SGHTA and CDR2 FQGNSA. CDR3 region: CASSLTGGSNEKLFF. As DNA, the CDR3 is TGTGCCAGCAGCTTAACAGGGGGCTCTAATGAAAAACTGTTTTTT. The full variable domain, rest sourced from reference TRBV7-2 and TRBJ1-4, is GAGVSQSPSNKVTEKGKDVELRCDPISGHTALYWYRQSLGQGLEFLIYFQGNSAPDKSGLPSDRFSAERTGGSVSTLTIQRTQQEDSAVYLCASSLTGGSNEKLFFGSGTQLSVL.

On this clonotype: A read error may be the cause here, since a much bigger clone is one base away. The chain is built from TRBV6-4 and TRBJ2-1; D is unresolved. This CDR3 region has 15 residues. CDR1 is MRHNA, CDR2 SNTAGT, per germline. Trimming pared 0 bases from V and 0 bases from J, leaving 6 bases between. The CDR3 nucleotides are TGTGCCAGCAGTGACTCGAGGAACTCCTACAATGAGCAGTTCTTC. It codes for CASSDSRNSYNEQFF.

The chain joins TRBV9 to TRBJ2-7, with TRBD2 matching over 8 bases. The CDR3 runs to 15 residues. V trimming: 0 bases; J trimming: 2 bases; junction bases outside the gene matches: 4. Germline V lookup: CDR1 SGDLS, CDR2 YYNGEE. CDR3 in DNA: TGTGCCAGCAGCGTAGAAGGACTAGCCACCTACGAGCAGTACTTC. This encodes CASSVEGLATYEQYF.

This sequence joins TRBV29-1 and TRBJ2-2; D is tentatively TRBD1 or TRBD2 (5 bases each). Germline V CDR1 and CDR2: SQVTM, ANQGSEA. The CDR3 consists of 13 residues. Deletions cut 4 bases from V and 6 bases from J, with 12 bases between. CDR3 DNA: TGCAGCGTTGGCTTAGAGGGACCCGGGGAGCTGTTTTTT. Protein sequence: CSVGLEGPGELFF.